This note documents a single T cell receptor (beta chain) sequence. Its target is unknown. These data originate in a study of cytomegalovirus exposure and HLA in healthy donors. General study points: Later analysis identified 16,000 or so TCR beta sequences associated with HLA alleles, using a false discovery rate threshold of 0.05.

The length of the CDR3 is 16 residues. Germline V gene sequence: CDR1 LNHNV, CDR2 YYDKDF (reference sequence). Trimming pared 5 bases from V and 0 bases from J, leaving 14 bases between. PCR used 60 Vbeta primers and 13 Jbeta primers. Sequenced by immunoSEQ multiplex PCR; TCRdb stores in-frame clones only, minus some. This table has roughly 100,000 clones, about four fifths appearing once. Material: PBMCs. The receptor's source is a woman aged 40 to 50 in good health and CMV-seronegative. The chain joins TRBV15 to TRBJ1-5, with a weak D call TRBD1 (5 bases). In DNA form, the CDR3 reads TGTGCCACCAGCGCCCGGGCCAGGGCTAGCAATCAGCCCCAGCATTTT. This gives the protein CATSARARASNQPQHF.